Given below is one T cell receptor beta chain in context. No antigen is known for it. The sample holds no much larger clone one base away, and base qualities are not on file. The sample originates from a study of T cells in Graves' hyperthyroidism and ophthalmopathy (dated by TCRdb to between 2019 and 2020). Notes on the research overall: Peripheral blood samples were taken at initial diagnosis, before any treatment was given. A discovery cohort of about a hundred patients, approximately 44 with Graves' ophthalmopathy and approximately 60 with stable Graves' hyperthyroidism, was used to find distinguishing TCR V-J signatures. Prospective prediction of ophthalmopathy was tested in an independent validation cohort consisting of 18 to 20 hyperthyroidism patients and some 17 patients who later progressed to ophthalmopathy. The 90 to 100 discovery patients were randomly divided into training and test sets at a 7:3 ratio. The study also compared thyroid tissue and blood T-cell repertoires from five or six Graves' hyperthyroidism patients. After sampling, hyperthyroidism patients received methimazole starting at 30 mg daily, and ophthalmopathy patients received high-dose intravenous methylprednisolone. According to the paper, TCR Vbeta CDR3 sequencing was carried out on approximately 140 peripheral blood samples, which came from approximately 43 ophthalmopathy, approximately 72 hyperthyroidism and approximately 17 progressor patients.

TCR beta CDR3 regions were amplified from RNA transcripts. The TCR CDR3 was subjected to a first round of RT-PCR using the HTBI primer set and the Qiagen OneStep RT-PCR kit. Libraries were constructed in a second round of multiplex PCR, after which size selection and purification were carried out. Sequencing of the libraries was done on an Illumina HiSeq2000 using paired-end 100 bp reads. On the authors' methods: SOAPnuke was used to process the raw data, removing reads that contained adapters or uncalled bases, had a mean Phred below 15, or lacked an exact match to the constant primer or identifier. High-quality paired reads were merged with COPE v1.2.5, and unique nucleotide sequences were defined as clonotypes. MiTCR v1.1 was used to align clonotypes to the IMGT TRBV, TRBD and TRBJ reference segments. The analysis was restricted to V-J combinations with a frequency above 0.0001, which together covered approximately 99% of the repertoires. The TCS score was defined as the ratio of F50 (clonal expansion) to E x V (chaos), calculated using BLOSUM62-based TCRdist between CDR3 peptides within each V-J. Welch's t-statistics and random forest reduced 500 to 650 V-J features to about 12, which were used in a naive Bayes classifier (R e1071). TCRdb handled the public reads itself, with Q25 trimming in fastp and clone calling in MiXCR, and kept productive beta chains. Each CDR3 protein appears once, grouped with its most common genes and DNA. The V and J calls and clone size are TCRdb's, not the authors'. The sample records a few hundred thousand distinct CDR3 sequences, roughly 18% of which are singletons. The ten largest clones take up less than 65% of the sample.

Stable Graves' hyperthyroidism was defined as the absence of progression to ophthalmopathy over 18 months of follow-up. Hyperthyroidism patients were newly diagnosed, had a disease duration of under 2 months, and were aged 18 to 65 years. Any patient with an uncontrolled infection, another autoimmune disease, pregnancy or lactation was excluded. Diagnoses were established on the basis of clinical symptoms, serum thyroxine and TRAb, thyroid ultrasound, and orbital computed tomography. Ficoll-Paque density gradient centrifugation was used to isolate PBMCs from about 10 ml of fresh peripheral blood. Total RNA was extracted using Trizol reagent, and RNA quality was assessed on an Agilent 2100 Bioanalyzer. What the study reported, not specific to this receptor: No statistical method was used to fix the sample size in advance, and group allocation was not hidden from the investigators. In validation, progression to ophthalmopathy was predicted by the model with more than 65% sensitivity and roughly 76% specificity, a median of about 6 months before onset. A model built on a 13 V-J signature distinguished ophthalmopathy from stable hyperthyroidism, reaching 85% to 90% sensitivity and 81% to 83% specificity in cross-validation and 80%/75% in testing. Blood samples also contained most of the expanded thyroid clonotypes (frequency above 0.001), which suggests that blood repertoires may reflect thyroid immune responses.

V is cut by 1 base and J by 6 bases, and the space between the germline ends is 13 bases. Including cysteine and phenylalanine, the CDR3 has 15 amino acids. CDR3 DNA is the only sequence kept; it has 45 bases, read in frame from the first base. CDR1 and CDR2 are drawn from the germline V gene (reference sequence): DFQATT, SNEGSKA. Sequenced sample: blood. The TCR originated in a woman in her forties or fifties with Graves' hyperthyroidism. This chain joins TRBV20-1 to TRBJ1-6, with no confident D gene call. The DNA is TGCAGTGCTAGAGGGGCGGGGTCGAGTAATTCACCCCTCCACTTT. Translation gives CSARGAGSSNSPLHF.